Shown below are 22 T cell receptor beta chains from a single sample sequenced in a study of T cell responses to AZD1222 COVID-19 vaccine. Assay: immunoSEQ multiplex PCR; the TCRdb copy retains only in-frame clones and omits some. The sample records 95,000 or so clones, around nine tenths being singletons. The specimen was peripheral blood, collected on day 0 of AZD1222 vaccination. The receptors here all came from an adult in good health.

The chain carries TRBV27 and TRBJ2-7; maybe TRBD2 (5 bases). The CDR3 is 15 residues long. V shed 0 bases and J shed 4 bases, with 13 bases lying between them. Per germline, CDR1 MNHEY and CDR2 SMNVEV (reference sequence). The DNA for the CDR3 is TGTGCCAGCAGTTTATCGACCGGGGTACGGTACGAGCAGTACTTC. Translating gives CASSLSTGVRYEQYF.

The chain is built from TRBV7-9 and TRBJ1-2, with no clear D. The CDR3 has 14 residues. CDR1 SEHNR and CDR2 FQNEAQ come from the germline V gene (reference sequence). Trimming left V 3 bases short and J 0 bases short, with 8 bases between. CDR3 in amino acids: CASSLAGANYGYTF. DNA of the CDR3: TGTGCCAGCAGCTTGGCCGGAGCTAACTATGGCTACACCTTC.

V and J are TRBV27 and TRBJ1-1; D might be TRBD1 (5 bases). Germline V lookup: CDR1 MNHEY, CDR2 SMNVEV (reference sequence). V was shortened by 3 bases and J by 0 bases, with 8 bases between the two germline ends. The CDR3 totals 14 residues. The CDR3 region is CASSLTDMNTEAFF. Here the CDR3 DNA reads TGTGCCAGCAGTTTGACAGACATGAACACTGAAGCTTTCTTT.

This chain joins TRBV18 and TRBJ2-7; D unclear. Trimming left V 3 bases short and J 2 bases short, with 11 bases between. The CDR3 is 14 amino acids. The germline CDR1 and CDR2 sequences are KGHSH and LQKENI. The CDR3 sequence: CASSPSTAAYEQYF. For the CDR3, the DNA is TGTGCCAGCTCACCCTCGACCGCTGCCTACGAGCAGTACTTC.

This chain connects TRBV5-3 to TRBJ2-4; D not certain. TRBV5-3 is known as an ORF, though its function is uncertain. The CDR3 consists of 17 residues. The V end was cut by 1 base, the J end by 1 base, with 15 bases between. The CDR3 is CARSLIVDQGAKNIQYF. CDR3 nucleotide sequence: TGTGCCAGAAGCTTGATCGTGGACCAAGGGGCCAAAAACATTCAGTACTTC.

The chain is built from TRBV2 and TRBJ1-4; D is uncertain. CDR1 is SNHLY and CDR2 is FYNNEI in the germline V gene. The CDR3 is made up of 15 amino acids. V lost 5 bases to trimming and J lost 5 bases, with 15 bases between them. Written as DNA, the CDR3 is TGTGCCAGCAGTACTAGGGAGGGTAGGAATGAAAAACTGTTTTTT. Translation: CASSTREGRNEKLFF.

The rearrangement links TRBV10-3 to TRBJ1-1; 7 positions agree with TRBD1. The germline V gene has CDR1 ENHRY and CDR2 SYGVKD. This CDR3 has 12 residues. The trim removed 5 bases at V and 5 bases at J, leaving 2 bases unmatched. The CDR3 is CAISPTGTEAFF. Here the CDR3 DNA reads TGTGCCATCAGTCCGACAGGGACTGAAGCTTTCTTT.

The rearrangement uses TRBV6-5 and TRBJ1-5; D is undetermined. The germline CDR1 and CDR2 sequences are MNHEY and SVGAGI. V was clipped by 10 bases and J by 4 bases, with 11 bases between them. The CDR3 contains 12 residues. The CDR3 loop reads CATRWENQPQHF. Here the CDR3 DNA reads TGTGCCACCCGGTGGGAGAATCAGCCCCAGCATTTT.

V is TRBV20-1 and J is TRBJ2-1; TRBD2 might be the D (6 bases). CDR1 is DFQATT, CDR2 SNEGSKA, per germline (reference sequence). There are 14 residues in the CDR3. V lost 3 bases and J lost 4, with 13 bases in between. This CDR3 reads CSASPPSEYNEQFF. The DNA for the CDR3 is TGCAGTGCTAGTCCCCCTAGCGAGTACAATGAGCAGTTCTTC.

The rearrangement links TRBV7-9 to TRBJ2-1, with 7 bases identical to TRBD2. This CDR3 is built from 16 residues. From germline, CDR1 is SEHNR and CDR2 FQNEAQ (reference sequence). V was pared by 2 bases and J by 7 bases, with 11 bases of the junction left unmatched. CDR3 protein: CASSLRGGGLTNEQFF. In nucleotides, the CDR3 is TGTGCCAGCAGCTTAAGAGGCGGGGGTCTCACGAATGAGCAGTTCTTC.

V is TRBV14 and J is TRBJ2-5; D unclear. The CDR3 has 10 residues. The V gene lost 0 bases and the J gene lost 7 bases, with 0 bases spanning the gap. Germline lookup yields CDR1 SGHDN and CDR2 FVKESK. CDR3 nucleotides: TGTGCCAGCAGCCAAGAGACCCAGTACTTC. Protein sequence: CASSQETQYF.

The chain recombines TRBV6-5 with TRBJ2-1; 10 nucleotides match TRBD2. CDR1 is MNHEY and CDR2 is SVGAGI in the germline V gene. CDR3 size: 12 residues. With V trimmed by 10 bases and J by 9 bases, 6 bases remained unmatched. This CDR3 reads CATSGGAAEQFF. In DNA form, the CDR3 reads TGTGCCACCAGCGGGGGGGCCGCTGAGCAGTTCTTC.

This clone has only a few counts. The V gene is TRBV6-5, the J gene TRBJ2-1; either TRBD1 or TRBD2 may supply D (5 bases each). Per germline, CDR1 MNHEY and CDR2 SVGAGI. Trimming took 4 bases from V and 15 from J, leaving 19 bases between them. The CDR3 has 13 amino acids. CDR3 in amino acids: CASSFLGDPSGFF. In DNA, the CDR3 is TGTGCCAGCAGTTTCCTGGGGGATCCTTCGGGGTTCTTC.

The chain recombines TRBV6-5 with TRBJ1-1, with D possibly matching TRBD1 (5 bases). The V end lost 10 bases, the J end lost 9 bases, and 21 bases lay between the germline ends. Germline V gene data show CDR1 as MNHEY and CDR2 as SVGAGI. The CDR3 is made up of 13 amino acids. In nucleotides, the CDR3 is TGTGCCACCCGCCCCGGACAATATCAGCAAGCTTTCTTT. It is translated as CATRPGQYQQAFF.

The V and J genes are TRBV6-5 and TRBJ1-5, with D hard to call. Germline V gives CDR1 MNHEY, CDR2 SVGAGI. V gave up 4 bases and J gave up 6 bases, with 10 bases separating them. CDR3 length: 13 amino acids. CDR3 sequence (DNA): TGTGCCAGCAGTTCGGTCAGAGGTCAGCCCCAGCATTTT. It specifies CASSSVRGQPQHF.

J is TRBJ2-7 and V is TRBV6-5, with D unresolved. Trimming left V 7 bases short and J 2 bases short, with 15 bases between. CDR3 length equals 14 residues. Germline lookup yields CDR1 MNHEY and CDR2 SVGAGI. The CDR3 coding sequence is TGTGCCAGCACACCCCCGGGCAGAGCCTACGAGCAGTACTTC. Encoded protein: CASTPPGRAYEQYF.

The chain is built from TRBV6-1 and TRBJ1-5; a weak D match, TRBD1 (6 bases). Trimming removed 1 base from V and 7 bases from J, with 11 bases in between. Germline loops: CDR1 MNHNS, CDR2 SASEGT. This CDR3 spans 14 amino acids. The CDR3: CASSEVGGGQPQHF. The CDR3 region has the DNA TGTGCCAGCAGTGAAGTAGGGGGAGGGCAGCCCCAGCATTTT.

The chain recombines TRBV19 with TRBJ1-2; TRBD1 aligns across 7 bases. Germline-derived CDR1 and CDR2 are LNHDA and SQIVND (reference sequence). The CDR3 has 17 residues. Trimming took 0 bases from V and 4 from J; bases not matched to a gene: 11. The CDR3 DNA reads TGTGCCAGTAGTATAGATCACACAGGGGTGAGAAGCTATGGCTACACCTTC. Protein product: CASSIDHTGVRSYGYTF.

V is TRBV2 and J is TRBJ2-1, with 8 bases identical to TRBD2. This CDR3 region has 16 residues. Germline assignment: CDR1 SNHLY and CDR2 FYNNEI. The ends lost 4 bases at V and 0 bases at J; junction bases unmatched: 5. CDR3 residues: CASSASGGYSYNEQFF. The CDR3 DNA is TGTGCCAGCAGTGCAAGCGGGGGTTACTCCTACAATGAGCAGTTCTTC.

V is TRBV12-3 or TRBV12-4 and J is TRBJ2-2; no definite D call. The CDR3 totals 11 residues. V gave up 5 bases and J gave up 6 bases, with 4 bases separating them. This chain's CDR3 is CASSRAGELFF. CDR3 DNA: TGTGCCAGCAGTAGGGCCGGGGAGCTGTTTTTT.

This clone occurred once. The chain links TRBV9 to TRBJ1-2; the match to TRBD1 covers 8 bases. CDR3 length: 16 residues. Germline values: CDR1 SGDLS, CDR2 YYNGEE. Trimming removed 1 base from V and 3 bases from J; junction bases left unmatched: 8. In DNA form, the CDR3 reads TGTGCCAGCAGCGTAAAACTTGGGGGACAGGACTATGGCTACACCTTC. It is translated as CASSVKLGGQDYGYTF.

This chain uses TRBV6-1 with TRBJ1-2; 8 bases are a match to TRBD1. Germline lookup yields CDR1 MNHNS and CDR2 SASEGT. V lost 2 bases and J lost 4; bases outside the gene matches: 6. This CDR3 region has 15 residues. This CDR3 reads CASSEPGQEIYGYTF. Written as DNA, the CDR3 is TGTGCCAGCAGTGAACCGGGACAGGAGATCTATGGCTACACCTTC.